Here is one TCR beta chain with its context. The data are from a study of blood T cell repertoires in COVID-19. Sequenced by immunoSEQ multiplex PCR; TCRdb stores in-frame clones only, minus some. The table has 120,000 to 150,000 clones, more than 80% seen once; the top ten hold roughly 6.5%. The source is a human donor in a cohort sampled during active COVID-19. Sequenced: peripheral blood.

The CDR3 protein is CASIFVGTGPTEAFF. The DNA of the CDR3 is TGTGCCAGCATTTTCGTCGGGACAGGGCCGACTGAAGCTTTCTTT. The V gene is TRBV6-5, the J gene TRBJ1-1, with 9 nucleotides matching TRBD1. Germline V lookup: CDR1 MNHEY, CDR2 SVGAGI. After removal of 7 bases from V and 5 bases from J, the junction contained 11 bases not matched to a gene. CDR3 length equals 15 residues.